What follows are 27 T cell receptor beta chains derived from one specimen sequenced in a study of blood T cells in healthy people across ages. A sample-barcoded 5' primer and a J-beta primer mix were used in a second PCR of roughly 7 to 11 cycles. One entry per CDR3 protein results from TCRdb running MiXCR on the 5' RACE reads. The table includes over a million distinct CDR3 sequences, 45% detected once. Sequenced sample: blood. Source of these receptors: a woman aged 55-70 years in good health.

The V and J genes are TRBV24-1 and TRBJ2-5, with a tentative D call TRBD2 (5 bases). Germline CDR1 and CDR2: KGHDR and SFDVKD. CDR3 length: 12 amino acids. The ends were cut back, 6 bases at V and 7 bases at J, with 11 bases in the middle. This chain's CDR3 is CATSKGGGTQYF. The CDR3, as DNA: TGTGCCACCAGTAAAGGAGGAGGGACCCAGTACTTC.

The J gene is TRBJ2-1, the V gene TRBV29-1; the D gene is possibly TRBD1 (6 bases). The DNA end lines up better with TRBJ2-7; the J call may be wrong. CDR3 length: 14 amino acids. The germline CDR1 and CDR2 sequences are SQVTM and ANQGSEA. CDR3 DNA sequence: TGCAGCCTCGATCGCTTTGACAGGTTGAATGAGCAGTACTTC. Its protein is CSLDRFDRLNEQYF.

V gene TRBV7-9 combines with J gene TRBJ2-4; D is perhaps TRBD2 (5 bases). V was clipped by 5 bases and J by 5 bases, with 13 bases between them. Germline CDR1 reads SEHNR; CDR2 reads FQNEAQ (reference sequence). The length of the CDR3 is 14 residues. CDR3 sequence reads: CASSLADGENIQYF. The CDR3 DNA follows: TGTGCCAGCAGCCTCGCGGACGGGGAAAACATTCAGTACTTC.

This chain links TRBV7-9 with TRBJ2-5, with 8 nucleotides matching TRBD2. From germline, CDR1 is SEHNR and CDR2 FQNEAQ (reference sequence). The CDR3 loop spans 15 amino acids. Germline trimming cut 2 bases from V and 11 bases from J; bases unmatched to any gene: 13. DNA for the CDR3: TGTGCCAGCAGCTTACTAGACGGGGGGGCGAATGAGCAGTACTTC. Amino acids: CASSLLDGGANEQYF.

This clonotype was counted once. V usage is TRBV29-1 and J usage is TRBJ2-1; TRBD1 matches 9 bases. Germline V gives CDR1 SQVTM, CDR2 ANQGSEA. The CDR3 is 14 residues long. The ends lost 1 base at V and 6 bases at J; junction bases unmatched: 4. The CDR3 loop reads CSVEAGTGSNEQFF. DNA of the CDR3: TGCAGCGTTGAAGCCGGGACAGGGTCCAATGAGCAGTTCTTC.

The chain combines TRBV10-2 with TRBJ1-4; D unclear. The CDR3 totals 13 residues. V was trimmed by 8 bases and J by 5 bases, leaving 12 bases between them. CDR1 is WSHSY and CDR2 is SAAADI in the germline V gene. The CDR3 sequence is CASGEGPNEKLFF. Written as DNA, the CDR3 is TGCGCCAGCGGGGAGGGCCCAAATGAAAAACTGTTTTTT.

This chain's CDR3 is CAIRSAGTGFYEQYF. CDR3 in DNA: TGTGCCATCAGGAGCGCCGGGACAGGGTTCTACGAGCAGTACTTC. This chain uses TRBV10-3 with TRBJ2-5, with 9 bases lining up with TRBD1. The end of the DNA aligns better with TRBJ2-7, so the J call may be wrong. Germline values: CDR1 ENHRY, CDR2 SYGVKD. The CDR3 is 15 amino acids.

This clonotype has a handful of counts. This chain links TRBV9 with TRBJ2-4; the D is unclear. Germline V lookup: CDR1 SGDLS, CDR2 YYNGEE. There are 10 residues in the CDR3. V was clipped by 3 bases and J by 6 bases, with 1 base between them. For the CDR3, the DNA is TGTGCCAGCAGCGGAAACATTCAGTACTTC. Its protein is CASSGNIQYF.

The sample holds many counts of this clonotype. This rearrangement joins TRBV15 to TRBJ2-7; D ambiguous. Trimming removed 1 base from V and 0 bases from J, with 7 bases in between. Germline values: CDR1 LNHNV, CDR2 YYDKDF (reference sequence). The CDR3 covers 14 residues. CDR3 amino acids: CATSRGVSSYEQYF. The CDR3 nucleotides are TGTGCCACCAGCAGAGGGGTCAGCTCCTACGAGCAGTACTTC.

As to this clonotype: This could be a read error, since a much larger clone is one nucleotide away. This chain links TRBV4-2 with TRBJ1-2; weak D call: TRBD1 (6 bases). The V gene's germline CDR1 is LGHNA and CDR2 YNFKEQ. This CDR3 contains 13 residues. The CDR3 region is CANSPLRDNGYTF. The DNA for the CDR3 is TGTGCCAACAGCCCGCTCCGGGACAATGGCTACACCTTC.

This sequence joins TRBV30 and TRBJ2-7; the match to TRBD1 covers 11 bases. The DNA end is more similar to TRBJ2-5, so the J call may be wrong. CDR3 length equals 14 residues. Germline V CDR1 and CDR2: GTSNPN, SVGIG (reference sequence). The CDR3 DNA reads TGTGCCTGGAGTTGGGACAGGGGGATCGAGACCCAGTACTTC. Protein product: CAWSWDRGIETQYF.

A few counts support this clonotype. The chain has TRBV5-1 and TRBJ2-5; tentatively, D is TRBD1 (5 bases). Germline CDR1 reads SGHRS; CDR2 reads YFSETQ. Between the trimmed V and J ends, which lost 1 base and 1 base, there was a span of 11 bases. The CDR3 has 15 residues. CDR3 sequence: CASSLRTLPQETQYF. The CDR3, as DNA: TGCGCCAGCAGCTTGAGGACATTGCCCCAAGAGACCCAGTACTTC.

This clonotype was counted only a few times. The J gene is TRBJ2-3, the V gene TRBV5-1; possible D gene TRBD2, 6 bases. Looked up from germline, CDR1 is SGHRS and CDR2 is YFSETQ. The CDR3 has 16 residues. The V and J ends lost 0 bases and 0 bases respectively, with 11 bases between them. DNA for the CDR3: TGCGCCAGCAGCTTGGTTTGGGACTCAAGCACAGATACGCAGTATTTT. Residues: CASSLVWDSSTDTQYF.

This clonotype was observed a few times. This chain joins TRBV6-2 or TRBV6-3 and TRBJ2-3, with a possible D match to TRBD2 (5 bases). This CDR3 spans 15 amino acids. The V gene lost 4 bases and the J gene lost 4 bases, with 15 bases spanning the gap. Per germline, CDR1 MNHEY and CDR2 SVGEGT. This chain's CDR3 is CASSSRGSWPDTQYF. The CDR3 bases are TGTGCCAGCAGTTCCCGGGGTAGTTGGCCAGATACGCAGTATTTT.

In its sample, this clonotype was seen a few times. The V and J genes are TRBV20-1 and TRBJ2-3, with 11 bases that match TRBD2. The CDR3 has 14 amino acids. Per germline, CDR1 DFQATT and CDR2 SNEGSKA (reference sequence). Germline trimming cut 5 bases from V and 2 bases from J; bases unmatched to any gene: 3. In DNA, the CDR3 is TGCAGTGCTCGACTAGCGGGAAACACAGATACGCAGTATTTT. It codes for CSARLAGNTDTQYF.

The chain recombines TRBV20-1 with TRBJ2-1, with D perhaps matching TRBD2 (5 bases). Looked up from germline, CDR1 is DFQATT and CDR2 is SNEGSKA (reference sequence). CDR3 size: 15 residues. Trimming cost V 0 bases and J 1 base, with 10 bases left between them. The chain's CDR3 is CSARDLPGSYNEQFF. The CDR3, as DNA: TGCAGTGCTAGAGATCTTCCGGGATCCTACAATGAGCAGTTCTTC.

The chain links TRBV27 to TRBJ2-7, with 8 bases matching TRBD2. J lost 4 bases, V lost 3 bases, and 11 bases had no gene match. Germline V gene lookup returns CDR1 MNHEY and CDR2 SMNVEV (reference sequence). This CDR3 contains 16 residues. CDR3 sequence: CASSFQWVAGTYEQYF. The DNA of the CDR3 is TGTGCCAGCAGTTTTCAGTGGGTAGCGGGAACTTACGAGCAGTACTTC.

The chain recombines TRBV27 with TRBJ2-7; 7 nucleotides agree with TRBD2. V lost 5 bases to trimming and J lost 0 bases; unmatched junction nucleotides: 10. This CDR3 has 16 amino acids. Germline V gives CDR1 MNHEY, CDR2 SMNVEV (reference sequence). The CDR3 sequence is CASSTSSGQISYEQYF. CDR3 nucleotide sequence: TGTGCCAGCAGTACCTCTAGCGGCCAGATCTCCTACGAGCAGTACTTC.

The chain is built from TRBV20-1 and TRBJ2-1; TRBD2 might be the D (6 bases). The J call is doubtful: the DNA matches TRBJ2-7 better. Germline V CDR1 and CDR2: DFQATT, SNEGSKA (reference sequence). The CDR3 has 16 amino acids. CDR3 DNA: TGCAGTGCCCCCCATGATGCGGAGGGCTCCTACAATGAGCAGTACTTC. Its translation: CSAPHDAEGSYNEQYF.

The J gene is TRBJ1-6, the V gene TRBV20-1; no clear D gene. The CDR3 runs 12 residues. Germline V CDR1 and CDR2: DFQATT, SNEGSKA (reference sequence). The V and J ends lost 3 bases and 10 bases respectively, with 10 bases between them. This CDR3 reads CSARVRNSPLHF. CDR3 DNA: TGCAGTGCTAGGGTCAGGAACTCACCCCTCCACTTT.

The table lists this clonotype with a few counts. V and J are TRBV15 and TRBJ1-2; D possibly corresponds to TRBD1 (5 bases). The V and J ends lost 4 bases and 8 bases respectively, with 11 bases between them. The CDR3 is 12 amino acids. Looked up from germline, CDR1 is LNHNV and CDR2 is YYDKDF (reference sequence). The CDR3, as DNA: TGTGCCACCAGCACGGACATTGGCGGCTACACCTTC. It specifies CATSTDIGGYTF.

This clonotype was seen a handful of times. The chain has TRBV27 and TRBJ2-7; 7 bases are a match to TRBD1. Germline CDR1 MNHEY, CDR2 SMNVEV (reference sequence). CDR3 length: 14 amino acids. V shed 10 bases and J 2 bases; nucleotides not matched to a gene: 11. The DNA for the CDR3 is TGTGCCACCGCCGACAGGGTTGGAACCTACGAGCAGTACTTC. Protein product: CATADRVGTYEQYF.

Note on this clonotype: One end of the junction varies from germline; a read error may be responsible. The J gene is TRBJ2-7, the V gene TRBV6-6, with 9 nucleotides matching TRBD2. Germline V CDR1 and CDR2: MNHNY, SVGAGI (reference sequence). This CDR3 is 14 amino acids long. The CDR3 spells CASSDLAGSYEQYF. DNA for the CDR3: TGCGCCAGCAGTGATCTAGCGGGATCTTACGAGCAGTACTTC.

The rearrangement uses TRBV9 and TRBJ2-7, with TRBD1 matching 8 bases. CDR3 size: 13 residues. With V trimmed by 3 bases and J by 5 bases, 4 bases remained unmatched. Germline CDR1 is SGDLS and CDR2 is YYNGEE. The CDR3 spells CASSDSDRDEQYF. For the CDR3, the DNA is TGTGCCAGCAGCGATTCGGACAGGGACGAGCAGTACTTC.

The rearrangement joins TRBV6-6 to TRBJ1-6; possibly TRBD1 for D (5 bases). The V gene lost 5 bases and the J gene lost 6 bases, with 8 bases spanning the gap. CDR3 length: 13 residues. The germline CDR1 and CDR2 sequences are MNHNY and SVGAGI (reference sequence). Written as DNA, the CDR3 is TGTGCCAGCAGTCCGAGGGGTAATTCACCCCTCCACTTT. This codes for CASSPRGNSPLHF.

In its sample, this clonotype was seen a few times. V usage is TRBV10-2 and J usage is TRBJ2-7; D may be TRBD2 (5 bases). The length of the CDR3 is 11 residues. V gave up 10 bases and J gave up 2 bases, with 9 bases separating them. Germline assignment: CDR1 WSHSY and CDR2 SAAADI. The DNA of the CDR3 is TGCGCCACCGGACTCCCCTACGAGCAGTACTTC. Protein product: CATGLPYEQYF.

V is TRBV27 and J is TRBJ1-6; the D is unclear. V was pared by 5 bases and J by 12 bases, with 11 bases between. The CDR3 sequence is 12 residues long. CDR1 MNHEY and CDR2 SMNVEV come from the germline V gene (reference sequence). The CDR3 region has the DNA TGTGCCAGCAGTCGCGGGTGGCAACCCCTCCACTTT. Translated, it gives CASSRGWQPLHF.